Listed here is a single TCR beta chain. Which antigen it targets is not known. Base qualities are not recorded, but no much larger clone differs from it by a single base. These data are taken from a study of PD-1 blockade in classical Hodgkin lymphoma (TCRdb year 2020). Concerning the study at large: The study used TCR beta sequencing and CyTOF to define a peripheral blood immune signature of response to PD-1 blockade in classical Hodgkin lymphoma. The full study reports these points: Baseline TCR diversity was reported to be lower in newly diagnosed patients than in healthy donors, and even lower in relapsed/refractory patients. The study was limited to a single clinical trial cohort, and causes of repertoire differences, possibly disease activity or prior therapy, remained undefined.

V and J lose 2 bases and 5 bases, and a span of 3 bases separates them. The germline V gene sets CDR1 to SGHNT and CDR2 to YENEEA. The CDR3 spans 12 residues, from the cysteine through the phenylalanine. The read is trimmed to its CDR3 DNA, 36 bases read in frame from base 1. Genomic DNA was isolated using the Qiagen DNeasy kit from unsorted PBMCs as well as from negatively selected CD4+ and CD8+ fractions. TCR beta CDR3 regions were amplified by immunoSEQ multiplex PCR using primers annealing to V and J segments. Amplification bias was minimized using a synthetic immune receptor repertoire, and residual bias was removed computationally after sequencing. The paper's data handling went like this. Custom Python scripts were used to quantify repertoire diversity as the Shannon entropy index. Unsorted, CD4+ and CD8+ repertoires were examined separately, except in combined analyses, for which CD4+ and CD8+ sequences were merged in silico. What TCRdb holds here is the immuneACCESS table cut down to in-frame rearrangements. Part of the clones is not present; checked against another copy, under half of the missing clones reflect an unresolved V gene, and the others are unexplained. V, J and clone size are those of that table, while D and trimming were read from the DNA. This sample has approximately 26,000 clones in its table, and roughly nine tenths of those were observed once. The ten largest make up around 0.53% of the sample.

The time point label of this sample denotes: newly diagnosed, previously untreated cHL patient sample. A Miltenyi CD4+ T cell isolation kit was used for magnetic negative selection to purify CD4+ T cells from thawed PBMCs. As a comparison group for the relapsed/refractory trial patients, PBMCs were sequenced from patients with newly diagnosed, previously untreated classical Hodgkin lymphoma. Peripheral blood was collected in 8 mL Vacutainer Cell Preparation Tubes, from which PBMCs were isolated by centrifugation and then cryopreserved. Purified CD4+ and CD8+ fractions were generated only in cases for which an additional PBMC sample was available. On LS columns in a quadroMACS separator, the magnetically labelled cells were depleted, and the flow-through was collected as the purified fraction.

The sequenced material came from CD4+ T cells from blood. In this chain, TRBV11-3 is recombined with TRBJ2-2, with the D segment identity uncertain. This receptor was identified in a human donor with classical Hodgkin lymphoma. The DNA reads TGTGCCAGCAGCTTAACAACCGGGGAGCTGTTTTTT. Translated, it reads CASSLTTGELFF.